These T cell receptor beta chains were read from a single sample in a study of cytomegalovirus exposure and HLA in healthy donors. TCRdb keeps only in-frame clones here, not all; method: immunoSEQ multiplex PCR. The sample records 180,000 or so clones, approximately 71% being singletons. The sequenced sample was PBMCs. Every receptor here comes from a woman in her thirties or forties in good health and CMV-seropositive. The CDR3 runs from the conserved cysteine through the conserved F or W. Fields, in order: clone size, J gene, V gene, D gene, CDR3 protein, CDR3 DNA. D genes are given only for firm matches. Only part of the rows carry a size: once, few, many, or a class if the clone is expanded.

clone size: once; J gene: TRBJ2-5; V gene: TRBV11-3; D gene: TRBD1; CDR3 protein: CASSGGTGKEETQYF; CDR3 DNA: TGTGCCAGCAGCGGAGGGACAGGGAAGGAAGAGACCCAGTACTTC
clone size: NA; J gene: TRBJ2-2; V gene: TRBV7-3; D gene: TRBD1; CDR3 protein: CASSLRGGQGAGELFF; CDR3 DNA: TGTGCCAGCAGCTTAAGGGGGGGACAGGGGGCCGGGGAGCTGTTTTTT
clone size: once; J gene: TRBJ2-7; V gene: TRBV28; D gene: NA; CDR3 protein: CASSETGNYEQYF; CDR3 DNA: TGTGCCAGCAGTGAAACAGGGAACTACGAGCAGTACTTC
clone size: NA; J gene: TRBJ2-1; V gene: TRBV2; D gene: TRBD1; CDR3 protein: CASRRQGVSYNEQFF; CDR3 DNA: TGTGCCAGCAGGAGACAGGGGGTATCCTACAATGAGCAGTTCTTC
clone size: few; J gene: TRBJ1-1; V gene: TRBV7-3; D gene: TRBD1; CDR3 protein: CASSRRTGTGATEAFF; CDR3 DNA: TGTGCCAGCAGCCGCCGCACCGGGACAGGGGCCACTGAAGCTTTCTTT
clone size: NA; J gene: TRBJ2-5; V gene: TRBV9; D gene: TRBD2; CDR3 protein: CASSVGALAGQETQYF; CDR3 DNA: TGTGCCAGCAGCGTAGGAGCCCTAGCGGGGCAAGAGACCCAGTACTTC
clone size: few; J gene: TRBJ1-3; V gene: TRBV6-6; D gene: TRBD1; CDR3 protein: CASRAETGGYGNTIYF; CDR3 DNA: TGTGCCAGCCGGGCCGAGACAGGGGGGTACGGAAACACCATATATTTT
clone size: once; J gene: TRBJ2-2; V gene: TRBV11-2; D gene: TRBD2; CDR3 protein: CASSWTSGSGELFF; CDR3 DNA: TGTGCCAGCAGTTGGACTAGCGGTTCCGGGGAGCTGTTTTTT
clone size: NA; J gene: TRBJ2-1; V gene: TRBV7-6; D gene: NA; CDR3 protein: CASSLNRAAGTSEQFF; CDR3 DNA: TGTGCCAGCAGCTTAAATAGGGCCGCGGGGACCTCTGAGCAGTTCTTC
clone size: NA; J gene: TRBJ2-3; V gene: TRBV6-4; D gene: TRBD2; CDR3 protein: CASSVLAGGTDTQYF; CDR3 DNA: TGTGCCAGCAGTGTACTAGCGGGAGGCACAGATACGCAGTATTTT
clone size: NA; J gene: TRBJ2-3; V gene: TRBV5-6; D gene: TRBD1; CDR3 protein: CASSLRAGTGGWNTQYF; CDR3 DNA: TGTGCCAGCAGCTTGCGTGCCGGGACAGGGGGCTGGAATACGCAGTATTTT
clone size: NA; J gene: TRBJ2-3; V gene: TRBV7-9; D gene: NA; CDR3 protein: CASSKTGLHTDTQYF; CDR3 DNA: TGTGCCAGCAGCAAAACGGGACTTCACACAGATACGCAGTATTTT
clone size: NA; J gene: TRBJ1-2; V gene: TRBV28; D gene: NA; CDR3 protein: CASIPPGLLREGYTF; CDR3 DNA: TGTGCCAGCATACCCCCGGGACTCCTTCGGGAAGGCTACACCTTC
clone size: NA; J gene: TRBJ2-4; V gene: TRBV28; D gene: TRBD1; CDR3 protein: CASSSQGARVTKNIQYF; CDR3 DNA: TGTGCCAGCAGTTCACAGGGGGCTAGGGTGACCAAAAACATTCAGTACTTC
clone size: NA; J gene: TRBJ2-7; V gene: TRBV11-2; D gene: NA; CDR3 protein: CASSLAAGSVYEQYF; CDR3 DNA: TGTGCCAGCAGCTTAGCCGCGGGTTCGGTCTACGAGCAGTACTTC
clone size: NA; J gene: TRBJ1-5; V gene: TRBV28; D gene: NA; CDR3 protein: CASSHGQPPYSNQPQHF; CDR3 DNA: TGTGCCAGCAGTCACGGACAGCCCCCTTATAGCAATCAGCCCCAGCATTTT
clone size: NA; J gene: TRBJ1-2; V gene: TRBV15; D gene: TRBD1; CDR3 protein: CATSSGWTGGGEEGYTF; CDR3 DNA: TGTGCCACCAGCAGCGGATGGACAGGGGGCGGAGAGGAGGGCTACACCTTC
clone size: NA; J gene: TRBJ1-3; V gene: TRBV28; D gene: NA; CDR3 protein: CASQGDISGNTIYF; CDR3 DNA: TGTGCCAGCCAGGGCGATATCTCTGGAAACACCATATATTTT
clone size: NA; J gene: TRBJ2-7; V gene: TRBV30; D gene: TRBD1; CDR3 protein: CALTGAADSYEQYF; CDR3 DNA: TGTGCCTTGACAGGGGCGGCGGACTCCTACGAGCAGTACTTC
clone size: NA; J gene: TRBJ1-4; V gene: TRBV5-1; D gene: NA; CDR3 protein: CASSTDPQGSTNEKLFF; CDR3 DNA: TGCGCCAGCAGCACCGACCCCCAGGGGTCAACTAATGAAAAACTGTTTTTT
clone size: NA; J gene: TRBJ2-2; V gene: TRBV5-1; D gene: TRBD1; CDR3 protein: CASSLTGGPGGELFF; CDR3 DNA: TGCGCCAGCAGCTTGACAGGGGGCCCAGGCGGGGAGCTGTTTTTT
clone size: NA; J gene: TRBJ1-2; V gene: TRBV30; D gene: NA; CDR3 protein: CAWSHTRYGYTF; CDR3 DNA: TGTGCCTGGAGTCACACACGCTATGGCTACACCTTC
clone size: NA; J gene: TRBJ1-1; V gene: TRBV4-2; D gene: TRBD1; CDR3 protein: CASSLPGTGGVNTEAFF; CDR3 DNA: TGTGCCAGCAGCCTTCCCGGGACAGGAGGGGTGAACACTGAAGCTTTCTTT
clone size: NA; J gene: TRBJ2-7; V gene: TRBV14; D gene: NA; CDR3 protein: CASSQVGGGLNYEQYF; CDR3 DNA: TGTGCCAGCAGCCAGGTTGGGGGGGGGCTTAACTACGAGCAGTACTTC
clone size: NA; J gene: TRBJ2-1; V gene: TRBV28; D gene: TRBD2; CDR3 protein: CASSLSGTYNEQFF; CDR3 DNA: TGTGCCAGCAGTTTGAGCGGGACCTACAATGAGCAGTTCTTC
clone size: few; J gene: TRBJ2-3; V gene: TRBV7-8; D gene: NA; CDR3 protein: CASRGARTDTQYF; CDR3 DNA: TGTGCCAGCAGAGGGGCTCGAACAGATACGCAGTATTTT
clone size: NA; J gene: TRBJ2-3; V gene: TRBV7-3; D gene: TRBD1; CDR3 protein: CASSFGDRGLTDTQYF; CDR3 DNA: TGTGCCAGCAGCTTTGGGGACAGGGGACTCACAGATACGCAGTATTTT
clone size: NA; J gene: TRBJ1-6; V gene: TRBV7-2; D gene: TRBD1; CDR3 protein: CASSLRQGNNSPLHF; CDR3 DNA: TGTGCCAGCAGCCTAAGACAGGGCAATAATTCACCCCTCCACTTT
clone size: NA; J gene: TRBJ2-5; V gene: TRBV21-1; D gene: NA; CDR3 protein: CASSKAPGTSARVEETQYF; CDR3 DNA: TGTGCCAGCAGCAAAGCCCCCGGGACTAGCGCAAGAGTCGAGGAGACCCAGTACTTC